Following are 10 T cell receptor beta chains from one sample sequenced in a study of cytomegalovirus exposure and HLA in healthy donors. The PCR employed 60 Vbeta primers together with 13 Jbeta primers. Profiling relied on immunoSEQ multiplex PCR, and the TCRdb table lists in-frame clones only, not all of them. The sample includes about 140,000 clones, around 78% of them seen just once. Sequencing used PBMCs. All receptors come from a male donor in good health and CMV-seronegative.

The gene calls are TRBV7-9 and TRBJ2-7; 8 bases agree with TRBD2. The CDR3 spans 13 residues. From germline, CDR1 is SEHNR and CDR2 FQNEAQ (reference sequence). CDR3 sequence (DNA): TGTGCAGTCGCGGGGGGCGCGACCTACGAGCAGTACTTC. Protein: CAVAGGATYEQYF.

The chain combines TRBV7-2 with TRBJ1-2; no firm D call. Germline CDR1 is SGHTA and CDR2 is FQGNSA. The germline V and J ends were trimmed by 6 bases and 8 bases, with 16 bases remaining between them. This CDR3 spans 13 amino acids. The CDR3 region is CASSNTDLGGYTF. CDR3 coding DNA: TGTGCCAGCAGTAATACCGACCTGGGCGGCTACACCTTC.

This chain links TRBV2 with TRBJ2-5, with 9 positions matching TRBD2. Looked up from germline, CDR1 is SNHLY and CDR2 is FYNNEI. Trimming removed 5 bases from V and 5 bases from J; junction bases left unmatched: 6. CDR3 length: 14 residues. CDR3: CASSSGGPGETQYF. CDR3 coding DNA: TGTGCCAGCAGTAGCGGGGGGCCGGGGGAGACCCAGTACTTC.

V and J are TRBV19 and TRBJ1-2; a possible D gene is TRBD1 (6 bases). Germline CDR1 reads LNHDA; CDR2 reads SQIVND (reference sequence). V shed 2 bases and J shed 0 bases, with 10 bases lying between them. The CDR3 spans 15 residues. The CDR3 DNA reads as TGTGCCAGTAGTATAACGACAGGAGCTAACTATGGCTACACCTTC. Translated: CASSITTGANYGYTF.

The V call is TRBV7-8, the J call TRBJ2-7; D is undetermined. V was trimmed by 7 bases and J by 0 bases, leaving 13 bases between them. The germline V gene has CDR1 SGHVS and CDR2 FQNEAQ. The CDR3 sequence is 14 residues long. The CDR3 coding sequence is TGTGCCAGCACCCCGAGGTGGAACTCCTACGAGCAGTACTTC. Encoded protein: CASTPRWNSYEQYF.

The gene calls are TRBV2 and TRBJ2-5; tentative D call: TRBD1 (6 bases). The CDR3 consists of 15 residues. With 3 bases removed from V and 4 bases from J, the gap between germline ends came to 15 bases. The germline gives CDR1 SNHLY, CDR2 FYNNEI. The CDR3 DNA reads as TGTGCCAGCAGTGACGTTCTAGGGGGAAGAGAGACCCAGTACTTC. Its protein product is CASSDVLGGRETQYF.

This chain joins TRBV6-5 and TRBJ1-2; possible D gene TRBD1, 5 bases. The germline V gene has CDR1 MNHEY and CDR2 SVGAGI. This CDR3 is built from 15 residues. With 0 bases removed from V and 2 bases from J, the gap between germline ends came to 10 bases. The CDR3 nucleotides read TGTGCCAGCAGTTACTCAGGGGAGGTGAACTATGGCTACACCTTC. Protein product: CASSYSGEVNYGYTF.

The rearrangement links TRBV5-6 to TRBJ1-3; D is undetermined. CDR3 size: 14 residues. The germline V and J ends were trimmed by 5 bases and 3 bases, with 12 bases remaining between them. Germline values: CDR1 SGHDT, CDR2 YYEEEE. The CDR3 loop is CASRLQEFGNTIYF. The CDR3 region has the DNA TGTGCCAGCAGGCTGCAGGAATTTGGAAACACCATATATTTT.

The chain employs TRBV18 and TRBJ1-1, with 7 bases identical to TRBD1. Looked up from germline, CDR1 is KGHSH and CDR2 is LQKENI. V dropped 4 bases and J dropped 1; count of bases not matched to a gene: 9. The CDR3 totals 16 residues. CDR3 region: CASSLRTGPGNTEAFF. In DNA, the CDR3 is TGTGCCAGCTCACTACGGACAGGTCCCGGGAACACTGAAGCTTTCTTT.

V is TRBV27 and J is TRBJ2-7; TRBD2 might be the D (5 bases). Trimming shortened V by 11 bases and J by 3 bases, and 26 bases separated the two germline ends. The germline V gene has CDR1 MNHEY and CDR2 SMNVEV (reference sequence). CDR3 size: 16 residues. The CDR3 is CARTNLKTGKFYEQYF. CDR3 nucleotides: TGTGCCCGCACCAACCTCAAAACCGGGAAATTCTACGAGCAGTACTTC.